This T cell receptor beta chain was profiled in a study of control samples from healthy donors and cancer patients. Generated by immunoSEQ multiplex PCR, the TCRdb table keeps only in-frame clones and is missing some. This table holds about 12,000 clones, roughly 94% found once. Trimming stripped 2 bases from V and 4 bases from J, with 12 bases between. This CDR3 region has 14 residues. Germline CDR1 is SGHNT and CDR2 is YYREEE (reference sequence). The sequence was obtained from a man between 65 and 85 years old with head and neck cancer. The J gene is TRBJ2-5, the V gene TRBV5-4; D could derive from TRBD1 or TRBD2 (5 bases each). The source material was PBMCs. The CDR3 nucleotides are TGTGCCAGCAGCTTAGCAGGGAGTATAGAGACCCAGTACTTC. Translation: CASSLAGSIETQYF.